The rows below give T cell receptor beta chains drawn from one sample of a study of blood T cell repertoires in COVID-19. Sequenced by immunoSEQ multiplex PCR; TCRdb stores in-frame clones only, minus some. The sample lists around 140,000 clones, roughly 85% occurring once. Sequencing was performed on peripheral blood. The receptor set was obtained from a human donor with acute or convalescent COVID-19. The donor label of this sample is uncertain. The CDR3 runs from the conserved cysteine through the conserved F or W. For some rows the clone size is stated as once, few or many, or as a class when expanded; others skip it.

cdr3_length: 14; j_call: TRBJ2-5; clone_size: NA; v_call: TRBV7-2; cdr3_aa: CASSFGTSQETQYF
cdr3_length: 15; j_call: TRBJ2-7; clone_size: NA; v_call: TRBV5-4; cdr3_aa: CASSLGASGGYEQYF
cdr3_length: 14; j_call: TRBJ1-2; clone_size: NA; v_call: TRBV6-5; cdr3_aa: CASSYGTGGRGYTF
cdr3_length: 14; j_call: TRBJ2-7; clone_size: NA; v_call: TRBV5-1; cdr3_aa: CASSLLQGNGEQYF
cdr3_length: 15; j_call: TRBJ2-1; clone_size: NA; v_call: TRBV27; cdr3_aa: CASSELADFNNEQFF
cdr3_length: 18; j_call: TRBJ2-1; clone_size: NA; v_call: TRBV14; cdr3_aa: CASSPLVRANPLYNEQFF
cdr3_length: 14; j_call: TRBJ2-7; clone_size: NA; v_call: TRBV7-9; cdr3_aa: CASSPRDTSYEQYF
cdr3_length: 16; j_call: TRBJ1-1; clone_size: few; v_call: TRBV6-2/TRBV6-3; cdr3_aa: CASSRSRDRGSTEAFF
cdr3_length: 16; j_call: TRBJ2-1; clone_size: once; v_call: TRBV4-3; cdr3_aa: CASSQVTGGSYNEQFF
cdr3_length: 13; j_call: TRBJ1-3; clone_size: NA; v_call: TRBV7-2; cdr3_aa: CASSTSPGNTIYF
cdr3_length: 16; j_call: TRBJ2-2; clone_size: NA; v_call: TRBV9; cdr3_aa: CASSVVSGPSTGELFF
cdr3_length: 15; j_call: TRBJ1-2; clone_size: NA; v_call: TRBV19; cdr3_aa: CASSIPRSGSYGYTF
cdr3_length: 14; j_call: TRBJ2-5; clone_size: once; v_call: TRBV4-3; cdr3_aa: CASSQDLQQETQYF
cdr3_length: 14; j_call: TRBJ1-2; clone_size: NA; v_call: TRBV18; cdr3_aa: CASSPQGQGWGYTF
cdr3_length: 14; j_call: TRBJ2-1; clone_size: NA; v_call: TRBV19; cdr3_aa: CASSRLAENNEQFF
cdr3_length: 17; j_call: TRBJ1-6; clone_size: NA; v_call: TRBV10-3; cdr3_aa: CAIRKGQENSYNSPLHF
cdr3_length: 14; j_call: TRBJ2-5; clone_size: NA; v_call: TRBV6-2/TRBV6-3; cdr3_aa: CASSFRVLQETQYF
cdr3_length: 15; j_call: TRBJ2-2; clone_size: NA; v_call: TRBV2; cdr3_aa: CASSVETGVGGELFF
cdr3_length: 16; j_call: TRBJ2-3; clone_size: NA; v_call: TRBV9; cdr3_aa: CASSLSPGGGTDTQYF
cdr3_length: 16; j_call: TRBJ2-7; clone_size: NA; v_call: TRBV4-3; cdr3_aa: CASSQGGGDRAYEQYF
cdr3_length: 16; j_call: TRBJ1-6; clone_size: NA; v_call: TRBV7-9; cdr3_aa: CASRAGGDSLNSPLHF
cdr3_length: 15; j_call: TRBJ1-2; clone_size: NA; v_call: TRBV5-1; cdr3_aa: CASSPTAGGIDGYTF
cdr3_length: 15; j_call: TRBJ1-5; clone_size: NA; v_call: TRBV19; cdr3_aa: CASSTALLGNQPQHF
cdr3_length: 13; j_call: TRBJ2-5; clone_size: NA; v_call: TRBV18; cdr3_aa: CASSQDRVETQYF
cdr3_length: 15; j_call: TRBJ1-2; clone_size: once; v_call: TRBV27; cdr3_aa: CASSPDRHHPYGYTF
cdr3_length: 15; j_call: TRBJ2-5; clone_size: NA; v_call: TRBV28; cdr3_aa: CASSLAGPIGETQYF
cdr3_length: 14; j_call: TRBJ1-1; clone_size: medium-sized; v_call: TRBV4-3; cdr3_aa: CASSQARGGFGAFF
cdr3_length: 16; j_call: TRBJ1-1; clone_size: NA; v_call: TRBV6-5; cdr3_aa: CASSYSRGFSGTEAFF
cdr3_length: 11; j_call: TRBJ2-3; clone_size: NA; v_call: TRBV5-4; cdr3_aa: CASSFQDTQYF
cdr3_length: 17; j_call: TRBJ2-1; clone_size: once; v_call: TRBV9; cdr3_aa: CASSVATGRGGRNEQFF
cdr3_length: 15; j_call: TRBJ2-1; clone_size: NA; v_call: TRBV6-6; cdr3_aa: CASTTTNRGSGEWFF
cdr3_length: 16; j_call: TRBJ2-5; clone_size: NA; v_call: TRBV7-2; cdr3_aa: CASSHASGDLWETQYF
cdr3_length: 12; j_call: TRBJ2-7; clone_size: NA; v_call: TRBV30; cdr3_aa: CAWRRGDYEQYF
cdr3_length: 13; j_call: TRBJ1-5; clone_size: NA; v_call: TRBV30; cdr3_aa: CAWGPGGNQPQHF
cdr3_length: 15; j_call: TRBJ2-1; clone_size: NA; v_call: TRBV4-2; cdr3_aa: CASSQEGDRVNEQFF
cdr3_length: 12; j_call: TRBJ1-2; clone_size: NA; v_call: TRBV11-2; cdr3_aa: CASSRRMDGYTF
cdr3_length: 12; j_call: TRBJ2-1; clone_size: NA; v_call: TRBV14; cdr3_aa: CASSDWLNEQFF
cdr3_length: 14; j_call: TRBJ1-2; clone_size: NA; v_call: TRBV9; cdr3_aa: CASSVDGYPGGYTF
cdr3_length: 17; j_call: TRBJ1-2; clone_size: NA; v_call: TRBV2; cdr3_aa: CASRGAPGTGGGDGYTF
cdr3_length: 14; j_call: TRBJ1-1; clone_size: NA; v_call: TRBV5-4; cdr3_aa: CASSQQGGRSEAFF
cdr3_length: 16; j_call: TRBJ1-2; clone_size: NA; v_call: TRBV10-3; cdr3_aa: CAISESQGGINYGYTF
cdr3_length: 15; j_call: TRBJ2-7; clone_size: NA; v_call: TRBV5-4; cdr3_aa: CASSLISTVSYEQYF
cdr3_length: 16; j_call: TRBJ2-1; clone_size: few; v_call: TRBV30; cdr3_aa: CAWSVSGRGRHDEQFF
cdr3_length: 18; j_call: TRBJ2-1; clone_size: NA; v_call: TRBV11-2; cdr3_aa: CASSLDFSGAGGYNEQFF
cdr3_length: 15; j_call: TRBJ2-1; clone_size: NA; v_call: TRBV9; cdr3_aa: CASSVAQGLWDEQFF
cdr3_length: 14; j_call: TRBJ1-5; clone_size: NA; v_call: TRBV30; cdr3_aa: CAWTTGQGDQPQHF
cdr3_length: 15; j_call: TRBJ2-1; clone_size: NA; v_call: TRBV7-2; cdr3_aa: CASSFAGGSYNEQFF
cdr3_length: 15; j_call: TRBJ1-1; clone_size: few; v_call: TRBV6-1; cdr3_aa: CASSEGAFMNTEAFF
cdr3_length: 13; j_call: TRBJ1-5; clone_size: NA; v_call: TRBV19; cdr3_aa: CASHGNLGQPQHF
cdr3_length: 14; j_call: TRBJ1-2; clone_size: NA; v_call: TRBV2; cdr3_aa: CASSNLVSSYGYTF
cdr3_length: 16; j_call: TRBJ1-3; clone_size: NA; v_call: TRBV7-9; cdr3_aa: CASSVGTGLSGNTIYF